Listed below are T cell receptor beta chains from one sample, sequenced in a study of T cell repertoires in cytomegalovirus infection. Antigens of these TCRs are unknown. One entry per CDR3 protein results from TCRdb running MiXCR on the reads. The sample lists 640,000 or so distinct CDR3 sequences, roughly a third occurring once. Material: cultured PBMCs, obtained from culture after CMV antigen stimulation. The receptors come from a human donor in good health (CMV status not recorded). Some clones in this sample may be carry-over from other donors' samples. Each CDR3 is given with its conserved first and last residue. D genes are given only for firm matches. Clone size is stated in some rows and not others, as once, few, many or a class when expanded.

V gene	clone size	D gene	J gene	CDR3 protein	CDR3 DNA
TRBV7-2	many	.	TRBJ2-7	CASSFFQTGPYEQYF	TGTGCCAGCAGCTTTTTTCAAACAGGGCCCTACGAGCAGTACTTC
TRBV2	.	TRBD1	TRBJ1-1	CASTGQGEAFF	TGTGCCAGCACCGGACAGGGGGAAGCTTTCTTT
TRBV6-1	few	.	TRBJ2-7	CASSRDWRSYEQYF	TGTGCCAGTAGCCGGGACTGGAGGTCCTACGAGCAGTACTTC
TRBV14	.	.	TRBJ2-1	CASSPSQGGRNEQFF	TGTGCCAGCAGCCCCTCCCAGGGGGGCAGAAATGAGCAGTTCTTC
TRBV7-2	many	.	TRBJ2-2	CASSPRGVEELFF	TGTGCCAGCAGCCCCAGAGGGGTGGAGGAGCTGTTTTTT
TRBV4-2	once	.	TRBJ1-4	CASSQDGQINEKLFF	TGTGCCAGCAGCCAAGATGGTCAGATTAATGAAAAACTGTTTTTT
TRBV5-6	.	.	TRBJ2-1	CASSLGVTYNEQFF	TGTGCCAGCAGCTTAGGCGTGACCTACAATGAGCAGTTCTTC
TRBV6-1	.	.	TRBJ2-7	CANLPGQFHYEQYF	TGTGCCAACCTCCCCGGACAATTCCACTACGAGCAGTACTTC
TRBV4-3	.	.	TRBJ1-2	CASSHDRAMISGYTF	TGCGCCAGCAGCCACGACCGGGCCATGATCTCCGGCTACACCTTC
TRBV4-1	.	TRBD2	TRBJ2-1	CASSQVGGYEQFF	TGCGCCAGCAGCCAAGTCGGGGGGTATGAGCAGTTCTTC
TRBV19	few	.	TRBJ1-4	CASSPPAVEKLFF	TGTGCCAGTAGTCCACCAGCCGTTGAAAAACTGTTTTTT
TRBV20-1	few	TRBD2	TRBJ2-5	CSAYSGGGQETQYF	TGCAGTGCTTATTCGGGAGGTGGTCAAGAGACCCAGTACTTC
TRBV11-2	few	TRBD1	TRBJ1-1	CASSPRTGWTDTEAFF	TGTGCCAGCAGCCCTAGGACAGGGTGGACCGACACTGAAGCTTTCTTT
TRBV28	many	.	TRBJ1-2	CASSSGTYGYTF	TGTGCCAGCAGTTCCGGGACCTATGGCTACACCTTC
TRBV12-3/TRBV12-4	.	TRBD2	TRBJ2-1	CASSPSPLREGHGEQFF	TGTGCCAGCAGCCCTAGCCCCTTGCGGGAGGGCCATGGAGAGCAGTTCTTC
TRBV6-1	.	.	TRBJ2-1	CASSTPKGPSDEQFF	TGTGCCAGCAGTACCCCCAAGGGGCCCTCGGATGAGCAGTTCTTC
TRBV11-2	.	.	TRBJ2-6	CASSLGDGQDVLTF	TGTGCCAGCAGCTTAGGGGACGGCCAAGACGTCCTGACTTTC
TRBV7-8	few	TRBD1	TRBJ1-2	CASSYTGGATNYGYTF	TGTGCCAGCAGCTATACAGGGGGCGCGACTAACTATGGCTACACCTTC
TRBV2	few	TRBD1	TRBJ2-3	CASSAPRTGTSTDTQYF	TGTGCCAGCAGTGCCCCCAGGACAGGGACCAGCACAGATACGCAGTATTTT
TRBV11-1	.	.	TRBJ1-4	CARRQVREKLFF	TGTGCCAGAAGACAGGTGCGCGAAAAACTGTTTTTT
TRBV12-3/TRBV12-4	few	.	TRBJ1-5	CASTKAGYGQPQHF	TGTGCCAGCACCAAGGCAGGGTATGGCCAGCCCCAGCATTTT
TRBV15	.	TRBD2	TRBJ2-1	CATSSGTAGLAGGRLEQFF	TGTGCCACCAGCTCCGGGACGGCGGGACTAGCGGGGGGGCGACTTGAGCAGTTCTTC
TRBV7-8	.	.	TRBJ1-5	CASSRGGLEPQHF	TGTGCCAGCAGCCGTGGGGGTTTGGAGCCCCAGCATTTT
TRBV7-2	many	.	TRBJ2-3	CASSLDRARLDTQYF	TGTGCCAGCAGCTTAGATAGGGCTCGCTTAGATACGCAGTATTTT
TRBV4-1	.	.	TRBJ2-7	CASSQPGASSYEQYF	TGCGCCAGCAGCCAACCCGGGGCAAGCTCCTACGAGCAGTACTTC
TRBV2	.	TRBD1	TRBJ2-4	CASKRDRQGQNIQYF	TGTGCCAGCAAAAGGGACCGACAGGGCCAAAACATTCAGTACTTC
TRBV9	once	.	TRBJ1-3	CASSVSSGGTGNTIYF	TGTGCCAGCAGCGTGTCATCTGGGGGAACAGGAAACACCATATATTTT
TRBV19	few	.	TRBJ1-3	CASGTGPGNTIYF	TGTGCCAGCGGAACAGGGCCTGGAAACACCATATATTTT
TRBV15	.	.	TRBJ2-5	CATSFTMEETQYF	TGTGCCACCAGCTTCACGATGGAAGAGACCCAGTACTTC
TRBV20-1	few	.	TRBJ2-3	CSVAQGSTDTQYF	TGCAGTGTGGCACAGGGCAGCACAGATACGCAGTATTTT
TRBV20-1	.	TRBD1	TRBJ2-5	CSAGTGTEHQETQYF	TGCAGTGCTGGAACCGGGACAGAGCACCAAGAGACCCAGTACTTC
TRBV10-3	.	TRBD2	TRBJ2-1	CAISELITRLTSGDPNEQFF	TGTGCCATCAGTGAGTTAATAACGCGGCTGACTAGCGGGGATCCCAATGAGCAGTTCTTC
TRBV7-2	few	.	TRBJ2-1	CASSSTGYEQFF	TGTGCCAGCAGCTCCACAGGCTATGAGCAGTTCTTC
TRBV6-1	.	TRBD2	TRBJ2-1	CASSERRDGLAGIPNEQFF	TGTGCCAGCAGTGAACGGAGGGACGGACTAGCGGGAATACCCAATGAGCAGTTCTTC
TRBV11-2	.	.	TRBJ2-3	CASSFPGGDTQYF	TGTGCCAGCAGCTTTCCTGGGGGCGATACGCAGTATTTT
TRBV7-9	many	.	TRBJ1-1	CASSSNSLNTEAFF	TGTGCCAGCAGCTCGAATTCGTTGAACACTGAAGCTTTCTTT
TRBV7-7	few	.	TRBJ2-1	CASSSGGPPSYNEQFF	TGTGCCAGCAGCTCCGGGGGACCCCCCAGCTACAATGAGCAGTTCTTC
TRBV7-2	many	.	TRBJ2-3	CASSLGFTDTQYF	TGTGCCAGCAGCTTGGGATTCACAGATACGCAGTATTTT
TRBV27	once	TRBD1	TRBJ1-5	CASSKDRGTYSNQPQHF	TGTGCCAGCAGTAAGGACAGGGGAACTTATAGCAATCAGCCCCAGCATTTT
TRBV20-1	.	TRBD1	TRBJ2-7	CSARVGQGAYEQYF	TGCAGTGCTAGAGTCGGGCAGGGGGCCTACGAGCAGTACTTC
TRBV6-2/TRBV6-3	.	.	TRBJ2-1	CASSYSMVPYNEQFF	TGTGCCAGCAGTTACTCCATGGTGCCCTACAATGAGCAGTTCTTC
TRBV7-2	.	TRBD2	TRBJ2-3	CASSMLAGGRTDTQYF	TGTGCCAGCAGCATGCTAGCGGGAGGCCGCACAGATACGCAGTATTTT
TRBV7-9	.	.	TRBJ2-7	CASSYSGGIILEEQYF	TGTGCCAGCAGCTACTCAGGAGGGATCATTCTAGAGGAGCAGTACTTC
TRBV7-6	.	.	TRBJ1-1	CASSAHILSTEAFF	TGTGCCAGCAGCGCCCACATCCTCTCCACTGAAGCTTTCTTT
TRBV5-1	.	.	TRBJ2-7	CASSLEGRGSDEQYF	TGCGCCAGCAGCTTGGAAGGCAGGGGTAGCGACGAGCAGTACTTC
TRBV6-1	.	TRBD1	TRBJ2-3	CASSEYVRDRRF	TGTGCCAGCAGTGAATACGTCCGGGACAGGCGTTTT
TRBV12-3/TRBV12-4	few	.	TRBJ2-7	CASRIRDEQYF	TGTGCCAGCCGTATCAGGGACGAGCAGTACTTC
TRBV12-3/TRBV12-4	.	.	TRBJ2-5	CASSIQGGEETQYF	TGTGCCAGCAGTATCCAGGGAGGAGAAGAGACCCAGTACTTC
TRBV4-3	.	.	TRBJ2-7	CASSQDKWGYEQYF	TGCGCCAGCAGCCAGGACAAATGGGGCTACGAGCAGTACTTC
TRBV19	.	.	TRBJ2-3	CASSIGSLRLFSATQYF	TGTGCCAGTAGTATCGGTTCCCTTCGACTGTTTTCAGCTACGCAGTATTTT
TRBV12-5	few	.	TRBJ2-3	CASGLTSRGTGTQYF	TGTGCTAGTGGTTTAACCAGCCGGGGGACCGGTACGCAGTATTTT
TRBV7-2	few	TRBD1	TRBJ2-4	CASSSRTGGIQYF	TGTGCCAGCAGCAGTCGGACAGGGGGCATTCAGTACTTC
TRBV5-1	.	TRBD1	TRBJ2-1	CASSQFRGTDNEQFF	TGCGCCAGCAGCCAATTTCGAGGGACAGACAATGAGCAGTTCTTC
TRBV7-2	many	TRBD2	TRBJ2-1	CASSLASGGHNEQFF	TGTGCCAGCAGCTTAGCTAGCGGGGGGCACAATGAGCAGTTCTTC
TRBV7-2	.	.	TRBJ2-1	CASSLRVAIEQFF	TGTGCCAGCAGCTTAAGAGTCGCCATTGAGCAGTTCTTC
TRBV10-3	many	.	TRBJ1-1	CAISVRGSTEAFF	TGTGCCATCAGTGTCCGGGGAAGCACTGAAGCTTTCTTT
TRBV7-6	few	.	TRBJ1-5	CASSRGPNNQPQHF	TGTGCCAGCAGCCGGGGCCCTAACAATCAGCCCCAGCATTTT
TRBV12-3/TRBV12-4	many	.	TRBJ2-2	CASSLAAGELFF	TGTGCCAGCAGCTTAGCGGCCGGGGAGCTGTTTTTT
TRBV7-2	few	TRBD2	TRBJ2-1	CASTLGLAGYNEQFF	TGTGCCAGCACCCTAGGGCTAGCGGGGTACAATGAGCAGTTCTTC